Listed here is a single T cell receptor beta chain. The sample contains more than one DNA sequence encoding this CDR3. TCRdb's table, derived via immunoSEQ multiplex PCR, lists solely in-frame clones and lacks some. The sample holds 250,000 or so clones; about 90% are singletons and the top ten take under 3.5%. Trimming took off 2 bases at V and 4 bases at J, with 6 bases between the two ends. The CDR3 spans 13 residues. Germline V lookup: CDR1 SGHTA, CDR2 FQGNSA. This entry belongs to a study of blood T cell repertoires in COVID-19. The chain couples TRBV7-2 to TRBJ1-5, with no clear D. The receptor comes from a man aged 30 to 45 with COVID-19, enrolled during active disease. What was sequenced was peripheral blood. The CDR3: CASSLTGNQPQHF. The CDR3 DNA sequence: TGTGCCAGCAGCTTAACCGGGAATCAGCCCCAGCATTTT.